The clone carrying this T cell receptor beta chain was detected many times. Its target is not known. The CDR3 is 11 amino acids. Per germline, CDR1 MNHEY and CDR2 SVGAGI. Trimming left V 8 bases short and J 0 bases short, with 5 bases between. Semi-nested PCR with Nested Universal Primer A followed constant-region reverse priming of full-length variable regions. TCRdb redid the calling of the 5' RACE reads with MiXCR, one entry per CDR3 protein. The sample carries approximately 30,000 distinct CDR3 sequences, around a quarter recorded once. General study points: The larger cohort examined one V-J beta rearrangement, not whole repertoires.

The memory fraction was CD4+CD45RO+CD25- cells. The chain uses TRBV6-5 and TRBJ2-7; D remains ambiguous. The sequenced material came from memory CD4+ T cells sorted from blood. Subset indicated: memory CD4+ T cells, CD4+CD45RO+CD25-. The sequence derives from a female donor with breast cancer. CDR3 nucleotide sequence: TGTGCCAGCGGACCCTCCTACGAGCAGTACTTC. Protein product: CASGPSYEQYF.